A single sample is the source of the 13 T cell receptor beta chains below, sequenced in a study of T cell repertoires in cytomegalovirus infection. Each CDR3 protein is one row after TCRdb ran MiXCR on the reads. The profile shows roughly 760,000 distinct CDR3 sequences, less than 40% of them singletons. The material sequenced was PBMCs. The origin of the receptors is a human donor in good health (CMV status not recorded). Some clones in this sample may be carry-over from other donors' samples.

This chain connects TRBV7-2 to TRBJ2-1; 14 nucleotides agree with TRBD2. V was pared by 1 base and J by 7 bases, with 6 bases of the junction left unmatched. The CDR3 contains 17 residues. The V gene's germline CDR1 is SGHTA and CDR2 FQGNSA. Written as DNA, the CDR3 is TGTGCCAGCAGCTTAGAACCTAGACTAGCGGGAGGGAATGAGCAGTTCTTC. Protein sequence: CASSLEPRLAGGNEQFF.

The V and J genes are TRBV15 and TRBJ1-5, with 8 bases identical to TRBD1. V was clipped by 3 bases and J by 6 bases; unmatched bases: 4. Germline CDR1 LNHNV, CDR2 YYDKDF (reference sequence). The CDR3 contains 14 residues. This CDR3 reads CATSRDRAVQPQHF. CDR3 bases: TGTGCCACCAGCAGGGACAGGGCGGTTCAGCCCCAGCATTTT. The full variable domain, rest sourced from reference TRBV15 and TRBJ1-5, is DAMVIQNPRYQVTQFGKPVTLSCSQTLNHNVMYWYQQKSSQAPKLLFHYYDKDFNNEADTPDNFQSRRPNTSFCFLDIRSPGLGDTAMYLCATSRDRAVQPQHFGDGTRLSIL.

V usage is TRBV6-2 or TRBV6-3 and J usage is TRBJ1-1; a possible D gene is TRBD1 (5 bases). Per germline, CDR1 MNHEY and CDR2 SVGEGT. The ends were cut back, 0 bases at V and 0 bases at J, with 14 bases in the middle. CDR3 size: 17 residues. The DNA of the CDR3 is TGTGCCAGCAGTTACTCGTTCCCCGACAGCATGAACACTGAAGCTTTCTTT. It specifies CASSYSFPDSMNTEAFF.

This clonotype was recorded a few times. V and J are TRBV27 and TRBJ2-7; perhaps TRBD1 as D (5 bases). The germline CDR1 and CDR2 sequences are MNHEY and SMNVEV (reference sequence). This CDR3 has 13 residues. V was shortened by 8 bases and J by 2 bases, with 13 bases between the two germline ends. This CDR3 is CASVDSGTYEQYF. As DNA, the CDR3 is TGTGCCAGCGTCGACAGTGGAACCTACGAGCAGTACTTC.

In regard to this clonotype: Since a much larger clone is just one base distant, this may be a read error. The rearrangement joins TRBV5-5 to TRBJ2-3; D is possibly TRBD2 (5 bases). CDR1 is SGHKS and CDR2 is YYEKEE in the germline V gene (reference sequence). Trimming removed 3 bases at V and 1 base at J, with 12 bases between. This CDR3 spans 15 amino acids. The CDR3 protein is CASSYSMRGTDTQYF. The CDR3 DNA is TGTGCCAGCAGCTACAGCATGCGGGGCACAGATACGCAGTATTTT.

The rearrangement links TRBV30 to TRBJ2-2; D is unresolved. Trimming cost V 3 bases and J 1 base, with 6 bases left between them. The CDR3 length is 13 residues. Germline V gene data show CDR1 as GTSNPN and CDR2 as SVGIG (reference sequence). The DNA of the CDR3 is TGTGCCTGGAGCCCAGGGAACACCGGGGAGCTGTTTTTT. This translates into CAWSPGNTGELFF.

J is TRBJ1-6 and V is TRBV12-3 or TRBV12-4; D is uncertain. This CDR3 has 17 amino acids. V lost 0 bases and J 5 bases, leaving 14 bases between the germline ends. CDR3 nucleotides: TGTGCCAGCAGTTTAGCTGGCCCGAGAACCGATAATTCACCCCTCCACTTT. It translates to CASSLAGPRTDNSPLHF.

This chain joins TRBV7-8 and TRBJ2-7; 9 nucleotides align to TRBD1. The germline V gene encodes CDR1 SGHVS and CDR2 FQNEAQ. This CDR3 comprises 13 residues. V trimming: 8 bases; J trimming: 5 bases; junction bases outside the gene matches: 7. The CDR3 is CASGGTGIHEQYF. The CDR3 DNA reads as TGTGCCAGCGGAGGGACAGGGATACACGAGCAGTACTTC.

This clonotype was counted between two and nine times. The V and J genes are TRBV7-8 and TRBJ1-1; 9 positions agree with TRBD1. J gave up 0 bases and V 4 bases, and 6 bases lay outside the gene matches. This CDR3 spans 16 amino acids. Germline assignment: CDR1 SGHVS and CDR2 FQNEAQ. The CDR3 here is CASSSTGQGMNTEAFF. The CDR3 region has the DNA TGTGCCAGCAGCTCAACGGGACAGGGCATGAACACTGAAGCTTTCTTT.

V is TRBV28 and J is TRBJ1-1; 11 bases are a match to TRBD1. V was pared by 5 bases and J by 7 bases, with 15 bases of the junction left unmatched. The CDR3 has 17 residues. Germline CDR1 MDHEN, CDR2 SYDVKM. The CDR3 here is CASSPNMGGQGGNEAFF. CDR3 nucleotides: TGTGCCAGCAGTCCAAATATGGGGGGACAGGGGGGGAATGAAGCTTTCTTT.

The chain uses TRBV11-2 and TRBJ2-3; the match to TRBD2 covers 8 bases. In germline, CDR1 is SGHAT, CDR2 FQNNGV. This CDR3 is 15 amino acids long. Germline trimming cut 0 bases from V and 2 bases from J; bases unmatched to any gene: 1. The DNA for the CDR3 is TGTGCCAGCAGCTTAGACGGGAGGGCCACAGATACGCAGTATTTT. Its protein is CASSLDGRATDTQYF.

In its sample, this clonotype was seen a few times. The genes are TRBV2 and TRBJ1-1, with TRBD1 as a possible D gene (5 bases). The germline gives CDR1 SNHLY, CDR2 FYNNEI. CDR3 size: 15 residues. Trimming removed 5 bases at V and 1 base at J, with 14 bases between. The CDR3 loop reads CASSTGKTANTEAFF. The CDR3 DNA sequence: TGTGCCAGCAGTACTGGTAAGACAGCGAACACTGAAGCTTTCTTT.

This clonotype appeared many times. The chain employs TRBV12-3 or TRBV12-4 and TRBJ2-3; D remains unclear. This CDR3 has 14 amino acids. The V end lost 6 bases, the J end lost 0 bases, and 10 bases lay between the germline ends. CDR3 DNA: TGTGCCAGCAGCTTCCCCACAAGCACAGATACGCAGTATTTT. Protein: CASSFPTSTDTQYF.